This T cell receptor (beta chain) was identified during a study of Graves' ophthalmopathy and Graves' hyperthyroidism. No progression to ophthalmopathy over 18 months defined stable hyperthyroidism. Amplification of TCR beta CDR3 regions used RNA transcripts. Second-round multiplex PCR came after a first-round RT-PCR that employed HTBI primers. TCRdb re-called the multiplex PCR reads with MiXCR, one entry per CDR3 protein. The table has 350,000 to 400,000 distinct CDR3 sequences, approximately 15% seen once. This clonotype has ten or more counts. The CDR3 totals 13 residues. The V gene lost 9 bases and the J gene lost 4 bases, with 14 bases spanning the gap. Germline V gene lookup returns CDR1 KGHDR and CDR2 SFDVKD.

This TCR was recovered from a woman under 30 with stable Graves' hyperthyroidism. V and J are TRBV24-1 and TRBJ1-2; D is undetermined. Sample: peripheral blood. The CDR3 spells CATQERVGYGYTF. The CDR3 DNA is TGTGCCACCCAGGAAAGAGTGGGCTATGGCTACACCTTC.